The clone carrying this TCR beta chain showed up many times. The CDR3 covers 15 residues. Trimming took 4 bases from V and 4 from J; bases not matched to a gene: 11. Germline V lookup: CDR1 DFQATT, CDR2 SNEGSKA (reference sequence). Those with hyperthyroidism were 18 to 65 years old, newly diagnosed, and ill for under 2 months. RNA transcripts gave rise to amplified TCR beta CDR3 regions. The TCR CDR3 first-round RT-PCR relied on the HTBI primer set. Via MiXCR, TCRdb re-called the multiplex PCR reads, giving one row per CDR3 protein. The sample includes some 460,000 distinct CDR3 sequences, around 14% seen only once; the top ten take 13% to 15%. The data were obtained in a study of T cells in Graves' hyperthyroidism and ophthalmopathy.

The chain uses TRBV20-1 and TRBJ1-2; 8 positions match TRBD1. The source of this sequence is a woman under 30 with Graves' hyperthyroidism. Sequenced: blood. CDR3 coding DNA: TGCAGTGCTACCACAAAAGGACAGGGAGTCTATGGCTACACCTTC. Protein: CSATTKGQGVYGYTF.